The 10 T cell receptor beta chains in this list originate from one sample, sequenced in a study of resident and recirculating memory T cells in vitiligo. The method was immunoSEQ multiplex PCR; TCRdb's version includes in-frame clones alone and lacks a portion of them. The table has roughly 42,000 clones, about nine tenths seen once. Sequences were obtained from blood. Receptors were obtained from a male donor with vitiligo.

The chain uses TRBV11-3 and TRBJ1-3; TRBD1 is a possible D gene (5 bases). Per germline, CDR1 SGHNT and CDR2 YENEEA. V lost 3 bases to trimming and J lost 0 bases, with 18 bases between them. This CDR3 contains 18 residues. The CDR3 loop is CASSFGGQGGLSGNTIYF. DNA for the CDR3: TGTGCCAGCAGCTTCGGTGGCCAGGGAGGACTCTCTGGAAACACCATATATTTT.

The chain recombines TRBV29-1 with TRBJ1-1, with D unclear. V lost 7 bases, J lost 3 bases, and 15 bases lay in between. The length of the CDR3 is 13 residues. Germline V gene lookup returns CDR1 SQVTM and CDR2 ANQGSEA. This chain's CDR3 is CSARRGGDTEAFF. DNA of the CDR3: TGCAGCGCGCGCCGGGGTGGGGACACTGAAGCTTTCTTT.

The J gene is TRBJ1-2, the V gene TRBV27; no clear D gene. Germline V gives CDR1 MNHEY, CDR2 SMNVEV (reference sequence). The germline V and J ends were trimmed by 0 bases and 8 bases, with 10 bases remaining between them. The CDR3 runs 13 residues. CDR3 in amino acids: CASSLSGNLGYTF. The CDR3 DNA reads TGTGCCAGCAGTTTATCGGGCAACCTAGGCTACACCTTC.

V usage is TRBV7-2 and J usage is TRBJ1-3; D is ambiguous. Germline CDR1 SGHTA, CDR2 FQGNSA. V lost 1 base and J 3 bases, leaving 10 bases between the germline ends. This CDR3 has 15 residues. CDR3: CASSLVAVRGNTIYF. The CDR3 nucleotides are TGTGCCAGCAGCTTAGTTGCGGTTCGTGGAAACACCATATATTTT.

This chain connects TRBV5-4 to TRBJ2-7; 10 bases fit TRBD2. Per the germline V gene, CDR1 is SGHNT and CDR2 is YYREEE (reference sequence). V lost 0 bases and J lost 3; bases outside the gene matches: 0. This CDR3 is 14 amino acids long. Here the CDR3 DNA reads TGTGCCAGCAGCTTGGAGCGGGAGGGCTACGAGCAGTACTTC. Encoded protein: CASSLEREGYEQYF.

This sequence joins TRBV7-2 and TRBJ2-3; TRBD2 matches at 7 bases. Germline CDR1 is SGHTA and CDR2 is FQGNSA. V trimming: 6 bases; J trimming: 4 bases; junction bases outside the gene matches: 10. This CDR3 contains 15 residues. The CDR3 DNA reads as TGTGCCAGCAGGGGAGGGTCACTTCTCCCAGATACGCAGTATTTT. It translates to CASRGGSLLPDTQYF.

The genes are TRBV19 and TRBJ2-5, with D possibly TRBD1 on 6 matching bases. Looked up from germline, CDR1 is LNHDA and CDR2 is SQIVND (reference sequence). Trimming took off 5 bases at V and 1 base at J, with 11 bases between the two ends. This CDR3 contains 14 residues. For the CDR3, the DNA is TGTGCCAGTAGTTACAGGGCTCGCCAAGAGACCCAGTACTTC. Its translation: CASSYRARQETQYF.

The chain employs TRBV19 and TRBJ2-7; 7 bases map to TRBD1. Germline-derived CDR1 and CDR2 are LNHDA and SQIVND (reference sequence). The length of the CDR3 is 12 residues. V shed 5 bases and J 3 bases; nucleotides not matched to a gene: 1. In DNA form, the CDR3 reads TGTGCCAGTAGTCGACAGGGCTACGAGCAGTACTTC. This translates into CASSRQGYEQYF.

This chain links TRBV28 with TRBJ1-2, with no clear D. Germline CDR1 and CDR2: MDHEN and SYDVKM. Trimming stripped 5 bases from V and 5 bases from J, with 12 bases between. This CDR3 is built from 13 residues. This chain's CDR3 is CASSKGRDYGYTF. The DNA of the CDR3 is TGTGCCAGCAGTAAAGGACGGGATTATGGCTACACCTTC.

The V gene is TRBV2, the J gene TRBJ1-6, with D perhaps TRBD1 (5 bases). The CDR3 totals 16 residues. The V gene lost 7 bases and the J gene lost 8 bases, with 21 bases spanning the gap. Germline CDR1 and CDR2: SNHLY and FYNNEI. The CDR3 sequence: CASTEVRQSGHSPLHF. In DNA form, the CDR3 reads TGTGCCAGCACCGAAGTGAGACAGTCTGGCCATTCACCCCTCCACTTT.